The clone carrying this T cell receptor beta chain has ten or more counts. Its antigen is not known. CDR1 and CDR2 from the germline V gene are SGDLS and YYNGEE. The CDR3 runs to 15 residues. V lost 4 bases to trimming and J lost 8 bases; unmatched junction nucleotides: 10. This record comes from a study of T-cell reconstitution after alpha-beta-depleted transplantation in children. Points from the study as a whole: Several hundred expanded graft clones reportedly supplied alpha-beta T cells about two months after transplant. A year had passed since transplant, and T-cell counts and diversity by then came mostly from newly produced T cells. Surviving thymic progenitors and recipient T cells were the source of high TCRbeta diversity at day 60 in some patients.

Unique molecular identifiers tagged the TCRbeta library. MiXCR, applied by TCRdb to the PCR reads, yields one record per CDR3 protein. The sample includes 200,000 or so distinct CDR3 sequences, roughly 8.1% of them seen just once. Sequenced here: PBMCs, mostly from graft donor cells, sampled 360 days after TCRalphabeta/CD19-depleted stem cell transplant. The clonotype was recovered from a male patient under 10 years old who had a stem cell transplant for acute myeloid leukemia, so the T cells may come from the graft donor. The chain employs TRBV9 and TRBJ2-1; 9 bases fit TRBD2. The CDR3 DNA reads as TGTGCCAGCAGCCCTATCGAGCGGGAGGTCGATGAGCAGTTCTTC. Amino acids: CASSPIEREVDEQFF.